These 15 T cell receptor beta chains were all obtained from the same sample, sequenced in a study of shared clonotypes between healthy human individuals. TCRdb keeps only in-frame clones here, not all; method: immunoSEQ multiplex PCR. The sample includes about 2.4 million clones, approximately 94% of them seen just once. Sequenced sample: naive CD4+ T cells from PBMCs. The subset: CD45RA+ positively selected. The origin of the receptors is a man between 18 and 29 years old in good health. Some clones in this sample may be carry-over from other donors' samples.

This chain links TRBV9 with TRBJ2-7; tentatively, D is TRBD2 (5 bases). Trimming removed 7 bases at V and 3 bases at J, with 17 bases between. Per the germline V gene, CDR1 is SGDLS and CDR2 is YYNGEE. This CDR3 has 14 amino acids. Written as DNA, the CDR3 is TGTGCCAGCGCGCCAGGAGGTCGGATCTACGAGCAGTACTTC. This sequence encodes CASAPGGRIYEQYF.

The V call is TRBV11-2, the J call TRBJ2-7, with TRBD2 identical over 10 bases. Trimming took 5 bases from V and 6 from J; bases not matched to a gene: 19. CDR1 is SGHAT and CDR2 is FQNNGV in the germline V gene. This CDR3 has 18 amino acids. The CDR3 nucleotides read TGTGCCAGCAGCCCATTAGGGAGCGGGAGGGCCGGGTTTAGCGAGCAGTACTTC. It specifies CASSPLGSGRAGFSEQYF.

J is TRBJ1-2 and V is TRBV5-5, with TRBD1 matching over 7 bases. Germline CDR1 SGHKS, CDR2 YYEKEE (reference sequence). The CDR3 has 17 amino acids. With 4 bases clipped from V and 0 bases from J, the junction kept 12 bases outside the gene matches. CDR3: CASSPPPGQQPNYGYTF. The CDR3 DNA is TGTGCCAGCAGCCCCCCCCCGGGACAGCAGCCTAACTATGGCTACACCTTC.

The sample holds one count of this clone. The V gene is TRBV7-8, the J gene TRBJ1-4; tentatively, D is TRBD1 (5 bases). Trimming took off 5 bases at V and 8 bases at J, with 27 bases between the two ends. Looked up from germline, CDR1 is SGHVS and CDR2 is FQNEAQ. The CDR3 has 18 amino acids. CDR3 residues: CASSPSWMGQGTVEKLFF. For the CDR3, the DNA is TGTGCCAGCAGCCCCTCATGGATGGGGCAGGGTACCGTCGAAAAACTGTTTTTT.

J is TRBJ2-3 and V is TRBV7-9, with 8 nucleotides matching TRBD1. Germline CDR1 is SEHNR and CDR2 is FQNEAQ (reference sequence). The CDR3 covers 15 residues. J lost 3 bases, V lost 5 bases, and 7 bases had no gene match. The DNA of the CDR3 is TGTGCCAGCAGCCCCGGGACAGGAACAACAGATACGCAGTATTTT. Translation gives CASSPGTGTTDTQYF.

The chain employs TRBV6-1 and TRBJ1-2, with D maybe TRBD1 (6 bases). The germline V gene has CDR1 MNHNS and CDR2 SASEGT. V was clipped by 3 bases and J by 6 bases, with 17 bases between them. The CDR3 has 15 residues. CDR3 sequence: CASSEFRGMGDGYTF. Here the CDR3 DNA reads TGTGCCAGCAGTGAGTTTAGGGGGATGGGCGATGGCTACACCTTC.

This chain links TRBV11-2 with TRBJ2-2, with D maybe TRBD2 (5 bases). V shed 2 bases and J shed 8 bases, with 12 bases lying between them. Germline V gene data show CDR1 as SGHAT and CDR2 as FQNNGV. The CDR3 is 14 amino acids. CDR3 amino acids: CASSLLLGEGELFF. The CDR3 coding sequence is TGTGCCAGCAGCTTATTATTGGGAGAAGGGGAGCTGTTTTTT.

In the case of this clone: Other DNA sequences from this sample encode an identical CDR3 as well. The chain recombines TRBV4-1 with TRBJ1-4; the match to TRBD1 covers 7 bases. Looked up from germline, CDR1 is MGHRA and CDR2 is YSYEKL. The CDR3 covers 13 residues. The V and J ends lost 4 bases and 8 bases, in that order; junction bases with no gene match: 4. The CDR3: CASSRIQGEKLFF. The CDR3 coding sequence is TGCGCCAGCAGCCGCATACAGGGGGAAAAACTGTTTTTT.

The rearrangement links TRBV7-3 to TRBJ2-3; D not resolved. This CDR3 spans 13 amino acids. The germline gives CDR1 SGHTA, CDR2 FQGTGA. V shed 0 bases and J shed 4 bases, with 5 bases lying between them. Here the CDR3 DNA reads TGTGCCAGCAGCTTAACGTCGTCAGATACGCAGTATTTT. The encoded protein is CASSLTSSDTQYF. The full variable domain, its missing parts supplied by reference TRBV7-3 and TRBJ2-3, is GAGVSQTPSNKVTEKGKYVELRCDPISGHTALYWYRQSLGQGPEFLIYFQGTGAADDSGLPNDRFFAVRPEGSVSTLKIQRTERGDSAVYLCASSLTSSDTQYFGPGTRLTVL.

The gene calls are TRBV10-3 and TRBJ2-7; TRBD1 agrees at 8 bases. CDR3 length: 13 residues. Germline CDR1 is ENHRY and CDR2 is SYGVKD. J was trimmed by 7 bases and V by 6 bases; bases with no gene match: 8. CDR3 in DNA: TGTGCCATCAGCGCTGGACAGGGAGGAGAGCAGTACTTC. Encoded protein: CAISAGQGGEQYF.

The chain has TRBV19 and TRBJ2-3, with TRBD2 identical over 13 bases. CDR1 and CDR2 from the germline V gene are LNHDA and SQIVND (reference sequence). With V trimmed by 5 bases and J by 1 base, 6 bases remained unmatched. There are 17 residues in the CDR3. CDR3 sequence: CASSANGLAGGTDTQYF. The CDR3 DNA follows: TGTGCCAGTAGTGCGAACGGACTAGCGGGAGGCACAGATACGCAGTATTTT.

In nucleotides, the CDR3 is TGTGCCAGCAGTTATCAAACAGGGTGGAACACAGATACGCAGTATTTT. As protein: CASSYQTGWNTDTQYF. This chain links TRBV6-5 with TRBJ2-3, with D perhaps TRBD1 (6 bases). The CDR3 runs 16 residues. V was shortened by 3 bases and J by 2 bases, with 15 bases between the two germline ends. Per the germline V gene, CDR1 is MNHEY and CDR2 is SVGAGI.

There are a few counts of this clone. Other DNA sequences in the same sample also yield this CDR3. The genes are TRBV5-1 and TRBJ1-4; D uncertain. This CDR3 has 13 amino acids. Trimming left V 1 base short and J 0 bases short, with 1 base between. Germline assignment: CDR1 SGHRS and CDR2 YFSETQ. CDR3 sequence reads: CASSLTTNEKLFF. The CDR3 region has the DNA TGCGCCAGCAGCTTGACAACTAATGAAAAACTGTTTTTT.

The CDR3 region has the DNA TGTGCCAGCAGTGTCCGAGGAGGGGACATAAGGAATGAGCAGTTCTTC. Its protein is CASSVRGGDIRNEQFF. The rearrangement uses TRBV6-1 and TRBJ2-1, with D perhaps assigned TRBD1 or TRBD2 (6 bases each). The CDR3 length is 16 residues. V was pared by 4 bases and J by 7 bases, with 20 bases between. Germline assignment: CDR1 MNHNS and CDR2 SASEGT.

The chain couples TRBV15 to TRBJ1-3; no firm D call. The V end lost 0 bases, the J end lost 3 bases, and 6 bases lay between the germline ends. This CDR3 spans 14 amino acids. Germline V gives CDR1 LNHNV, CDR2 YYDKDF (reference sequence). The CDR3 DNA follows: TGTGCCACCAGCAGAGATATAGGTGGAAACACCATATATTTT. Amino acids: CATSRDIGGNTIYF.